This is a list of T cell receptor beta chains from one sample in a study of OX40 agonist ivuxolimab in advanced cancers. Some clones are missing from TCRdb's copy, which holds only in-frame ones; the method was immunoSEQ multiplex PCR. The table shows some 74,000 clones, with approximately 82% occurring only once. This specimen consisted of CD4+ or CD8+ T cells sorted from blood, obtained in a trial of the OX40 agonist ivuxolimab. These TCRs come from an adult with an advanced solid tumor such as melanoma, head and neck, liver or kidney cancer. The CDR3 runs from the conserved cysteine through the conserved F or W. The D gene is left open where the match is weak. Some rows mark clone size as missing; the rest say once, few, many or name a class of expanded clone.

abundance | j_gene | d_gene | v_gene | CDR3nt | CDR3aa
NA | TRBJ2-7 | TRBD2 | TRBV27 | TGTGCCAGCGGAAAGGGAGGGGCGGGTTATTGGAACGAGCAGTACTTC | CASGKGGAGYWNEQYF
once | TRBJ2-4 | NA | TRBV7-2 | TGTGCCAGCAGCCAAGAAGAAATGGACAAAAACATTCAGTACTTC | CASSQEEMDKNIQYF
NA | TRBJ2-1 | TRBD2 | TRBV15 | TGTGCCACCAAGGCGGGGGGGACACACTACAATGAGCAGTTCTTC | CATKAGGTHYNEQFF
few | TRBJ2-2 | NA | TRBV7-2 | TGTGCCAGCAGCTTATCGCGCAGTAACACCGGGGAGCTGTTTTTT | CASSLSRSNTGELFF
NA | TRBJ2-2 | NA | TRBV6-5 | TGTGCCAGCAGTCTACTAGGCCTTGGCGGGGAGCTGTTTTTT | CASSLLGLGGELFF
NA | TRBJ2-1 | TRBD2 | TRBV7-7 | TGTGCCAGCAGCCAAGGGACTAGCGGGGGCAATGAGCAGTTCTTC | CASSQGTSGGNEQFF
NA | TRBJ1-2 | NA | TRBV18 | TGTGCCAGCTCACCAGAATCAGGGGCCGCCTATGGCTACACCTTC | CASSPESGAAYGYTF
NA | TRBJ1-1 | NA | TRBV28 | TGTGCCAGCAGTGGGCCAGGGAGCACTGAAGCTTTCTTT | CASSGPGSTEAFF
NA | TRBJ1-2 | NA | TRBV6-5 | TGTGCCAGCAGTTCAGGGGCGGCTGGCTACACCTTC | CASSSGAAGYTF
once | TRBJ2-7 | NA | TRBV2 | TGTGCCAGCATGGACCCGGGATCCAACGAGCAGTACTTC | CASMDPGSNEQYF
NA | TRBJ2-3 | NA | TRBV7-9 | TGTGCCAGCAGCTTCCCCGGGACAGATACGCAGTATTTT | CASSFPGTDTQYF
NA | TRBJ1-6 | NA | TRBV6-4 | TGTGCCAGCAGTGAGGACGGGTACTATAATTCACCCCTCCACTTT | CASSEDGYYNSPLHF
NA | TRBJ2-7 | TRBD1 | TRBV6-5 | TGTGCCAGCAGTTACTCCAGGGGGTACGAGCAGTACTTC | CASSYSRGYEQYF
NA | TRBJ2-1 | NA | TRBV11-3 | TGTGCCAGCAGCTCCCAGGGAGGCTACAATGAGCAGTTCTTC | CASSSQGGYNEQFF
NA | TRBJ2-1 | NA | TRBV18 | TGTGCCAGCTCACGGGGGGGCACTTACAATGAGCAGTTCTTC | CASSRGGTYNEQFF
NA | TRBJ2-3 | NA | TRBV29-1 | TGCAGCGTTGGGGTGGGGGGTGAAGATACGCAGTATTTT | CSVGVGGEDTQYF
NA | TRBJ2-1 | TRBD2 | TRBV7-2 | TGTGCCAGCAGCTTCCAAGGACTAGGGGTTGGTGAGCAGTTCTTC | CASSFQGLGVGEQFF
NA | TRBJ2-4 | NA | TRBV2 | TGTGCCAGCTCTACAGGGGGTTGGGAGGGAAACATTCAGTACTTC | CASSTGGWEGNIQYF
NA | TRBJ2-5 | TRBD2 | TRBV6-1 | TGTGCCAGCAGTGAACTAGCGGGGGGCCTAGGGGAGACCCAGTACTTC | CASSELAGGLGETQYF
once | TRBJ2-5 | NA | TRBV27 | TGTGCCAGCAGTTCTCCCTCAACAGGGTTGAAGACCCAGTACTTC | CASSSPSTGLKTQYF
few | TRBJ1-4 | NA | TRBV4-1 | TGCGCCAGCAGCCAAGATCACACAACTAATGAAAAACTGTTTTTT | CASSQDHTTNEKLFF
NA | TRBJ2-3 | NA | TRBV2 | TGTGCCAGCAGTGGTCTGGACGAGAAAGCTGCGGATACGCAGTATTTT | CASSGLDEKAADTQYF
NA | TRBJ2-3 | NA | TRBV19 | TGTGCCAGTAGTATTAAGGGGTCCGGAGATACGCAGTATTTT | CASSIKGSGDTQYF
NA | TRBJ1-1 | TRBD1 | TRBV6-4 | TGTGCCAGCAGTGACTTCGACAGGGGTGAAGCTTTCTTT | CASSDFDRGEAFF
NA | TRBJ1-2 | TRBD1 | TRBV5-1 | TGCGCCAGCAGCCCATTACAGGGGTCGAGTGGCTACACCTTC | CASSPLQGSSGYTF